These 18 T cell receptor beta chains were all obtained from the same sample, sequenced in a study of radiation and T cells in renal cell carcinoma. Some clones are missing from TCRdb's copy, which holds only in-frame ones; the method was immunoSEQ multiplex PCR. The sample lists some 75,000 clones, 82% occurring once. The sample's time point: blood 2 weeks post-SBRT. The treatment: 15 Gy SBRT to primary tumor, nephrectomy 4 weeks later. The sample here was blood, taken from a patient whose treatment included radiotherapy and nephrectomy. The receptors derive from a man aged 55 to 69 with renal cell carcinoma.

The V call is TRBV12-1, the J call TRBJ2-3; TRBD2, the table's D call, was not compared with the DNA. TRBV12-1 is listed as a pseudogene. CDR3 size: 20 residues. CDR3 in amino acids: CASSLVETDDLADSTDTQYF. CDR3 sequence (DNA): TGTGCCAGCAGCCTCGTTGAGACGGACGACCTAGCGGATAGCACAGATACGCAGTATTTT.

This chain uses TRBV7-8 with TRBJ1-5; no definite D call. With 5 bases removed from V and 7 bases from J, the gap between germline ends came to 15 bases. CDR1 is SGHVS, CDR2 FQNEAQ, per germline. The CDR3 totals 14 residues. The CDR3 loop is CASSNSRVRQPQHF. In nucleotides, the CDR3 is TGTGCCAGCAGCAATTCCCGGGTAAGACAGCCCCAGCATTTT.

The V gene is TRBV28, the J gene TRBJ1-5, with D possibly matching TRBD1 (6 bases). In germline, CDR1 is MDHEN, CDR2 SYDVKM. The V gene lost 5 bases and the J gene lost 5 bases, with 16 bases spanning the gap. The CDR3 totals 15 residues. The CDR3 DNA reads TGTGCCAGCAGTCCACGGGGGCGGGGGGATCAGCCCCAGCATTTT. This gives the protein CASSPRGRGDQPQHF. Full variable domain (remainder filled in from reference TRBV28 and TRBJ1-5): DVKVTQSSRYLVKRTGEKVFLECVQDMDHENMFWYRQDPGLGLRLIYFSYDVKMKEKGDIPEGYSVSREKKERFSLILESASTNQTSMYLCASSPRGRGDQPQHFGDGTRLSIL.

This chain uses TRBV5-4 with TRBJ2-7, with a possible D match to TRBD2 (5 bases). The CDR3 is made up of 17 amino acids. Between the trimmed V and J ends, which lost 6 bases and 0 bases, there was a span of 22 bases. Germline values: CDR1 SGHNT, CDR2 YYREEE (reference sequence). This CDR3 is CASTPGMERVISYEQYF. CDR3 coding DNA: TGTGCCAGCACCCCCGGGATGGAAAGGGTAATCTCCTACGAGCAGTACTTC.

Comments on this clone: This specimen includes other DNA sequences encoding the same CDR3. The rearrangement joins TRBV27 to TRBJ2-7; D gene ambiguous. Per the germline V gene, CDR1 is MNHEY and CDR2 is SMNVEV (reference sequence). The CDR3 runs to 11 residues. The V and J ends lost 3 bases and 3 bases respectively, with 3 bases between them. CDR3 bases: TGTGCCAGCAGTTTGGGCTACGAGCAGTACTTC. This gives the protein CASSLGYEQYF.

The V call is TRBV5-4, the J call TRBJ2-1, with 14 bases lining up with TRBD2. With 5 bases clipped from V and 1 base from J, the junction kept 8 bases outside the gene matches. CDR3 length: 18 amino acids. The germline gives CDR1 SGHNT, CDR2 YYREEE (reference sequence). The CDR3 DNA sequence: TGTGCCAGCAGGCCGGGACTAGCGGGAGTGGGGTCCTACAATGAGCAGTTCTTC. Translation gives CASRPGLAGVGSYNEQFF.

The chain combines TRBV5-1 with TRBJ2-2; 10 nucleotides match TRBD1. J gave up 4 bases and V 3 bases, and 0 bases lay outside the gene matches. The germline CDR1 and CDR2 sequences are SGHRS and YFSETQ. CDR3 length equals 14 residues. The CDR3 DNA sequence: TGCGCCAGCAGCTGGACAGGGGGCACCGGGGAGCTGTTTTTT. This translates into CASSWTGGTGELFF.

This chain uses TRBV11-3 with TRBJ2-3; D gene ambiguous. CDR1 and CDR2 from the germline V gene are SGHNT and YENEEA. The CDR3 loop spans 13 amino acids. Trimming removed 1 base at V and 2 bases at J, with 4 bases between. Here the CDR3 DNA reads TGTGCCAGCAGCTTAGGGGACACAGATACGCAGTATTTT. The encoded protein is CASSLGDTDTQYF.

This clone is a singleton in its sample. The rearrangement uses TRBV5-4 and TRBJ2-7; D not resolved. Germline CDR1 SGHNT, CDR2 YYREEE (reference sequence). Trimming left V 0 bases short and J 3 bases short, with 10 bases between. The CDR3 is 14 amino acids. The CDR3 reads CASSLGQDHYEQYF. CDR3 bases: TGTGCCAGCAGCTTGGGGCAGGACCACTACGAGCAGTACTTC.

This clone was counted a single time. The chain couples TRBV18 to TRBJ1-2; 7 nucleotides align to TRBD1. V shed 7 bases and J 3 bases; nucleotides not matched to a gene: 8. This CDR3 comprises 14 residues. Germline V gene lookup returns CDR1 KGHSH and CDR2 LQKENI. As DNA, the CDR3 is TGTGCCAGCTTTCTGAACAGGGGAGACTATGGCTACACCTTC. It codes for CASFLNRGDYGYTF. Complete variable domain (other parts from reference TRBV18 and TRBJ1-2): NAGVMQNPRHLVRRRGQEARLRCSPMKGHSHVYWYRQLPEEGLKFMVYLQKENIIDESGMPKERFSAEFPKEGPSILRIQQVVRGDSAAYFCASFLNRGDYGYTFGSGTRLTVV.

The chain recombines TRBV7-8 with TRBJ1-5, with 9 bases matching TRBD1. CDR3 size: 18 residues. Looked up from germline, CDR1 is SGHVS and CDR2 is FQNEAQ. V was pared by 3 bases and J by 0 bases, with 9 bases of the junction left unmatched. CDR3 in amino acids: CASSFETGGHYSNQPQHF. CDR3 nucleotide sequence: TGTGCCAGCAGCTTCGAGACAGGGGGGCATTATAGCAATCAGCCCCAGCATTTT.

This CDR3 reads CASSLLAGEETQYF. The DNA of the CDR3 is TGTGCCAGCAGCTTGCTAGCGGGCGAAGAGACCCAGTACTTC. The chain links TRBV11-2 to TRBJ2-5; TRBD2 agrees at 8 bases. Losses at the gene ends were 3 bases for V and 3 bases for J; bases not matched to a gene: 3. Per the germline V gene, CDR1 is SGHAT and CDR2 is FQNNGV. The CDR3 is 14 amino acids.

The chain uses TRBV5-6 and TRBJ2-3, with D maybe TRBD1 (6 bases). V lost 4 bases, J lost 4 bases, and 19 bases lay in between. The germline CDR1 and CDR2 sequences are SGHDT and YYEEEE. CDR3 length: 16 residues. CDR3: CASSPLAQGSSDTQYF. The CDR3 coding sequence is TGTGCCAGCAGCCCGTTGGCACAGGGATCCTCAGATACGCAGTATTTT.

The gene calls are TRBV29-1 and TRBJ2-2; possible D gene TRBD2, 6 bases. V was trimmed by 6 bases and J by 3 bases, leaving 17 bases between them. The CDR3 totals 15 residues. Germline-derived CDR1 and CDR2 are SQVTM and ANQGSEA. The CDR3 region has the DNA TGCAGCGTGACCGTCTCGGGAGAGGACACCGGGGAGCTGTTTTTT. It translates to CSVTVSGEDTGELFF.

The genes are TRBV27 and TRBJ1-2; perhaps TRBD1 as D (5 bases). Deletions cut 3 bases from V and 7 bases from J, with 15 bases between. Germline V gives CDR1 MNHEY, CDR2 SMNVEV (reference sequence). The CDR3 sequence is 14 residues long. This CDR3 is CASSLGNRGTGYTF. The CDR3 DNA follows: TGTGCCAGCAGTTTGGGAAACCGAGGGACTGGCTACACCTTC.

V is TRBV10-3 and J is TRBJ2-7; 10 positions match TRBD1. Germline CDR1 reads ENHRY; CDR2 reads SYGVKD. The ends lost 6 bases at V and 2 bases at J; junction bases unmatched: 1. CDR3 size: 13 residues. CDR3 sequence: CAIRGTGAYEQYF. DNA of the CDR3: TGTGCCATCAGGGGGACAGGGGCCTACGAGCAGTACTTC.

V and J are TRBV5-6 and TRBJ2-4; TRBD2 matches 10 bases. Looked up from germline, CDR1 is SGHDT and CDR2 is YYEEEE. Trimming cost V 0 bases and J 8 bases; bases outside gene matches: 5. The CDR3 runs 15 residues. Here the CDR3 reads CASSLGGLAGDIQYF. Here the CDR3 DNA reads TGTGCCAGCAGCTTGGGTGGGCTAGCGGGGGACATTCAGTACTTC.

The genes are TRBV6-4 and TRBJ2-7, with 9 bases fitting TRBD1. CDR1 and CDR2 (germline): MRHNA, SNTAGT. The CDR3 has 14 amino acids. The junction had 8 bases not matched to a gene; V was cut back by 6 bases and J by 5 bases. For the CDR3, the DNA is TGTGCCAGCAGCCAGACAGGGGGGGCCGACGAGCAGTACTTC. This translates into CASSQTGGADEQYF.